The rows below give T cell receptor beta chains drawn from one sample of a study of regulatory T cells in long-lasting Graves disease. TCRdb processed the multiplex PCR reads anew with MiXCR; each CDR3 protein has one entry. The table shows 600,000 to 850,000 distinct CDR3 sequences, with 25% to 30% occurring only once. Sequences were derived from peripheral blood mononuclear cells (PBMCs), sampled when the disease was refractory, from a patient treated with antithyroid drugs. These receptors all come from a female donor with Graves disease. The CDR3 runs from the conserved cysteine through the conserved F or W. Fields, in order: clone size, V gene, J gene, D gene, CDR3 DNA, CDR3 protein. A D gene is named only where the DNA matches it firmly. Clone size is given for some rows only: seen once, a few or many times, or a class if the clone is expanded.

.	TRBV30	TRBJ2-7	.	TGTGCCTGGAGTGTTTCATCCTCCTACGAGCAGTACTTC	CAWSVSSSYEQYF
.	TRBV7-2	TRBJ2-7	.	TGTGTCAGCAGCAAACCGGGCGAGCAGTACTTC	CVSSKPGEQYF
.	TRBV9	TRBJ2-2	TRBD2	TGTGCCAGCAGCGTCACTAGCGGAGCTGCGAACACCGGGGAGCTGTTTTTT	CASSVTSGAANTGELFF
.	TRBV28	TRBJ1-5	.	TGTGCCAGCGGTGAGAATTTCAATCAGCCCCAGCATTTT	CASGENFNQPQHF
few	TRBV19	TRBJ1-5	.	TGTGCCAGTAGTATTCAAGATAGCAATCAGCCCCAGCATTTT	CASSIQDSNQPQHF
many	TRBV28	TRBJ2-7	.	TGTGCCAGCGGAGGACTTCAGGCCGAGCAGTACTTC	CASGGLQAEQYF
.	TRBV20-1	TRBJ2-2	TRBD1	TGCAGTGCTAGAGCTGGACAGGGAGGCGGGGAGCTGTTTTTT	CSARAGQGGGELFF
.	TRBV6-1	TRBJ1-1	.	TGTGCCAGCAGTCGACATAGGAACACTGAAGCTTTCTTT	CASSRHRNTEAFF
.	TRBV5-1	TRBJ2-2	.	TGCGCCAGCAGCCCGGTCATTGCGAACACCGGGGAGCTGTTTTTT	CASSPVIANTGELFF
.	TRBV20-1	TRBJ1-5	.	TGCAGTGCTCACTCCGACTCAACCCAGCCCCAGCATTTT	CSAHSDSTQPQHF
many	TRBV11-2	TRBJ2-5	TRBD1	TGTGCCAGCAGCTCGGGACAGTCGGCATGGGAGACCCAGTACTTC	CASSSGQSAWETQYF
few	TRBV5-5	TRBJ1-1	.	TGTGCCAGCAGCCCAGCCCTACGACACTTAAACACTGAAGCTTTCTTT	CASSPALRHLNTEAFF
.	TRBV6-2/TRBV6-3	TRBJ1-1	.	TGTGCCAGCAGTTACTCTTCCAACGAACCCGGTGAAGCTTTCTTT	CASSYSSNEPGEAFF
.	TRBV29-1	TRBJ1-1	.	TGCAGCGCAGAGGACTACACTGAAGCTTTCTTT	CSAEDYTEAFF
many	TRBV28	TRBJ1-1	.	TGTGCCAGCGGGACACTGGAGGCTTTCTTT	CASGTLEAFF
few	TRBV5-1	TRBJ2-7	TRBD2	TGCGCCAGCAGCCATAACCGGGGAGGGAGAGAGCAGTACTTC	CASSHNRGGREQYF
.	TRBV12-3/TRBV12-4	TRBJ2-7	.	TGTGCCAGCAGAAAAACACCCGGACTGCAGTACTTC	CASRKTPGLQYF
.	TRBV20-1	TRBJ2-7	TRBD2	TGCAGTGCTAGAGATTTTAGCGGGACCGACTACGAGCAGTACTTC	CSARDFSGTDYEQYF
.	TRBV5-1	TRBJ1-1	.	TGCGCCAGCAGCTTAATCTCAGAAGCTAACACTGAAGCTTTCTTT	CASSLISEANTEAFF
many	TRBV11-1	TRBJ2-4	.	TGTGCCAGCAGTCAGGGGATAGCCAAAAACATTCAGTACTTC	CASSQGIAKNIQYF
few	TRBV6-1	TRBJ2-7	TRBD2	TGTGCCAGCTCCTCTAGCGGGAGTGTCTCCTACGAGCAGTACTTC	CASSSSGSVSYEQYF
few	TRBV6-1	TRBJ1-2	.	TGTGCCAGCAAACCCTACCGGGGGGAGAACTATGGCTACACCTTC	CASKPYRGENYGYTF
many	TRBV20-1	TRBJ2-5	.	TGCAGTGCGGGCCTAGGGTGGAGGGAGACCCAGTACTTC	CSAGLGWRETQYF
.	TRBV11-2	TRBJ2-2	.	TGTGCCAGCAGCAGCTACTACACCGGGGAGCTGTTTTTT	CASSSYYTGELFF
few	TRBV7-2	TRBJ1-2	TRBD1	TGTGCCAGCAGCCCTCTGGGACAGGGGAACGATGGCTACACCTTC	CASSPLGQGNDGYTF
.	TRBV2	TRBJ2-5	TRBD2	TGTGCCAGCAGCCTATCAACCAGCGGGAGGGCCCTGATGGTGGAGACCCAGTACTTC	CASSLSTSGRALMVETQYF
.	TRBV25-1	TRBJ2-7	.	TGTGCCAGCAGTGGGGGACTTCGTCTCGGCTACGAGCAGTACTTC	CASSGGLRLGYEQYF
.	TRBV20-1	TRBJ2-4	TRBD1	TGCAGTGCCCAAAAGGGGGCCGGACTAGCCAAAAACATTCAGTACTTC	CSAQKGAGLAKNIQYF
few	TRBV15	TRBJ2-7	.	TGTGCCACCAGCAGAGACCCCACATTTAGCGGTTACGGGTACGAGCAGTACTTC	CATSRDPTFSGYGYEQYF
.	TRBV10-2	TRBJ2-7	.	TGCGCCAGCAGGGGGGCGGGGGACGACCCCTACGAGCAGTACTTC	CASRGAGDDPYEQYF
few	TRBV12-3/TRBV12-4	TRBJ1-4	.	TGTGCCAGCAAGTTTTCAGGGGCAACTAATGAAAAACTGTTTTTT	CASKFSGATNEKLFF
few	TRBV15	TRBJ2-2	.	TGTGCCACCAGCGGATCAGGAAAACGGGGGACCGGGGAGCTGTTTTTT	CATSGSGKRGTGELFF
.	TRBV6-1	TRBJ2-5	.	TGTGCCAGCAGGTTAACCGGGAGCACGAGGGAGACCCAGTACTTC	CASRLTGSTRETQYF
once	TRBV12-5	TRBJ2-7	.	TGTGCTAGTGGCTCCCAGGACAGCTACAAGCAGTACTTC	CASGSQDSYKQYF
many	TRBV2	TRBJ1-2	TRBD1	TGTGCCAGCAGTGAAGACCGGGACAGAAAATATGGCTACACCTTC	CASSEDRDRKYGYTF